A selection of T cell receptor beta chains follows, all from one sample in a study of T cells expressing NK-cell markers. TCRdb re-called the 5' RACE reads; every CDR3 protein appears as one record, without DNA. This table lists 300,000 to 500,000 distinct CDR3 sequences. Input material: blood T cells: a sorted CD56 or NKG2C T cell subset, CD4+ or CD8+ T cells, or bulk PBMC T cells (not recorded which). The receptors stem from a woman in her forties or fifties in good health. CDR3s include the opening cysteine and the closing phenylalanine or tryptophan. Each record gives: J gene, V gene, CDR3 protein.

>TRBJ2-1|TRBV4-2
CASSTREDNEQFF
>TRBJ1-4|TRBV5-5
CASSTLQELGEKLFF
>TRBJ2-2|TRBV12-3/TRBV12-4
CASRRLAGAGELFF
>TRBJ2-5|TRBV12-3/TRBV12-4
CASSLPQGLAGLETQYF
>TRBJ1-1|TRBV29-1
CSVEDAMRGYF
>TRBJ2-3|TRBV12-3/TRBV12-4
CASRTGLAGVENTQYF
>TRBJ1-6|TRBV12-3/TRBV12-4
CASSLDYSPLHF
>TRBJ2-3|TRBV5-4
CASTGTGPDTQYF
>TRBJ2-3|TRBV12-3/TRBV12-4
CASSPGQASDTQYF
>TRBJ2-5|TRBV28
CASRGQGTETQYF
>TRBJ1-1|TRBV6-5
CASRAGGGALNTEAFF
>TRBJ2-2|TRBV5-1
CASSPLTGGNTGELFF
>TRBJ2-5|TRBV9
CASSLRDSARETQYF
>TRBJ1-1|TRBV6-5
CASSRYRGHNTEAFF
>TRBJ1-5|TRBV4-1
CASSHTDQSSHQPQHF
>TRBJ2-1|TRBV14
CASSQGTGPYNEQFF
>TRBJ1-1|TRBV12-3/TRBV12-4
CASRYTGTGGAEAFF
>TRBJ1-2|TRBV5-1
CASSYGQGSYGYTF
>TRBJ1-6|TRBV11-1
CASSLINSSPLHF
>TRBJ2-3|TRBV14
CASSQEATAPGAYTQYF
>TRBJ1-5|TRBV5-8
CASSFGGTSNQPQHF
>TRBJ1-2|TRBV25-1
CASSDLGAGTGGNGYTF
>TRBJ2-5|TRBV27
CASSRDSQTQYF
>TRBJ1-6|TRBV20-1
CSAKVQGNSPLHF
>TRBJ1-1|TRBV20-1
CSARGAGDAEAFF
>TRBJ1-2|TRBV29-1
CSVESGVRGYGYTF
>TRBJ1-5|TRBV12-3/TRBV12-4
CASSSNKRGDQPQHF
>TRBJ2-1|TRBV5-1
CASSPGLAFNNEQFF
>TRBJ1-5|TRBV19
CASSIPRPTTNQPQHF
>TRBJ2-7|TRBV10-3
CAVSPGTSGYEQYF
>TRBJ1-5|TRBV20-1
CSAVTRPGQPQHF
>TRBJ2-3|TRBV20-1
CSARVTGSRGSDTQYF
>TRBJ2-1|TRBV6-5
CASSKRGGYNEQFF
>TRBJ2-5|TRBV11-2
CASSPLAQETQYF
>TRBJ2-3|TRBV6-6
CASSYQPLARGGQDTQYF
>TRBJ2-7|TRBV6-5
CASSLINGREQYF
>TRBJ2-1|TRBV15
CATSRLPGTIGGNEQFF
>TRBJ2-7|TRBV5-6
CASSYADSYEQYF
>TRBJ1-3|TRBV6-9
CASLGGRGNTIYF
>TRBJ2-7|TRBV12-3/TRBV12-4
CASSRLAGGLNAEQYF